A single sample is the source of the 13 T cell receptor beta chains below, sequenced in a study of beta chain features in type 1 diabetes. Reverse transcribing all isolated RNA meant expressed TCRB transcripts were sequenced. Method: immunoSEQ multiplex PCR; TCRdb's copy keeps in-frame clones and lacks some. The sample includes some 270,000 clones, 8% of them seen just once. Sequencing used central memory CD4+ T cells from blood. The receptors were sampled from a woman aged 18-29 years in good health.

This clone was seen many times. The chain is built from TRBV7-2 and TRBJ1-5; D not certain. The germline CDR1 and CDR2 sequences are SGHTA and FQGNSA. The CDR3 consists of 12 residues. Trimming pared 1 base from V and 6 bases from J, leaving 4 bases between. This CDR3 is CASSLGPQPQHF. Here the CDR3 DNA reads TGTGCCAGCAGCTTAGGCCCTCAGCCCCAGCATTTT.

This rearrangement joins TRBV6-4 to TRBJ1-2; perhaps TRBD1 as D (5 bases). With 6 bases removed from V and 7 bases from J, the gap between germline ends came to 18 bases. Germline CDR1 reads MRHNA; CDR2 reads SNTAGT. This CDR3 is built from 14 residues. The CDR3 sequence: CASSRDPGRGGYTF. CDR3 coding DNA: TGTGCCAGCAGCCGGGACCCGGGGAGAGGTGGCTACACCTTC.

This chain connects TRBV19 to TRBJ2-3, with D perhaps TRBD1 or TRBD2 (6 bases each). CDR3 length: 14 residues. V lost 3 bases and J 5 bases, leaving 12 bases between the germline ends. CDR1 is LNHDA and CDR2 is SQIVND in the germline V gene (reference sequence). CDR3 loop: CASSMWGAGDTQYF. CDR3 sequence (DNA): TGTGCCAGTAGTATGTGGGGGGCCGGAGATACGCAGTATTTT.

This clone was found a few times. This CDR3 reads CASSMASDQPQHF. Written as DNA, the CDR3 is TGTGCCAGTAGTATGGCCTCGGATCAGCCCCAGCATTTT. The chain employs TRBV19 and TRBJ1-5, with D uncertain. V was shortened by 3 bases and J by 5 bases, with 8 bases between the two germline ends. Per the germline V gene, CDR1 is LNHDA and CDR2 is SQIVND (reference sequence). This CDR3 region has 13 residues.

The chain couples TRBV2 to TRBJ2-3, with a weak D call TRBD1 (6 bases). There are 14 residues in the CDR3. Trimming stripped 5 bases from V and 1 base from J, with 10 bases between. CDR1 is SNHLY, CDR2 FYNNEI, per germline. In DNA, the CDR3 is TGTGCCAGCAGTCCGACAGGCCGCACAGATACGCAGTATTTT. Amino acids: CASSPTGRTDTQYF.

The CDR3 loop reads CASSLARAYNEQFF. In DNA, the CDR3 is TGTGCCAGCAGCTTGGCGAGAGCATACAATGAGCAGTTCTTC. This sequence joins TRBV5-4 and TRBJ2-1; D remains unclear. This CDR3 spans 14 amino acids. Germline-derived CDR1 and CDR2 are SGHNT and YYREEE (reference sequence). V was cut by 0 bases and J by 4 bases, with 8 bases left in between.

The chain joins TRBV11-2 to TRBJ2-3; D may be TRBD2 (5 bases). Trimming removed 2 bases at V and 0 bases at J, with 12 bases between. The germline gives CDR1 SGHAT, CDR2 FQNNGV. The CDR3 is made up of 16 amino acids. In nucleotides, the CDR3 is TGTGCCAGCAGCTTAATAGAGGGCCTGAGCACAGATACGCAGTATTTT. Translating it yields CASSLIEGLSTDTQYF.

This clone was seen only a few times. The chain carries TRBV11-1 and TRBJ1-1; D not certain. The CDR3 has 13 residues. Per the germline V gene, CDR1 is SGHAT and CDR2 is FQDESV (reference sequence). Trimming took off 3 bases at V and 2 bases at J, with 7 bases between the two ends. The CDR3 loop is CASSLFVNTEAFF. For the CDR3, the DNA is TGTGCCAGCAGCTTGTTCGTAAACACTGAAGCTTTCTTT.

This chain joins TRBV9 and TRBJ1-4, with no clear D. V lost 0 bases, J lost 8 bases, and 17 bases lay in between. This CDR3 has 16 amino acids. Germline V gene lookup returns CDR1 SGDLS and CDR2 YYNGEE. In DNA form, the CDR3 reads TGTGCCAGCAGCGTAGTTGGCGGAGGTGCTACCGAAAAACTGTTTTTT. The encoded protein is CASSVVGGGATEKLFF. The full variable domain, in which reference TRBV9 and TRBJ1-4 provide the parts outside the CDR3, is DSGVTQTPKHLITATGQRVTLRCSPRSGDLSVYWYQQSLDQGLQFLIQYYNGEERAKGNILERFSAQQFPDLHSELNLSSLELGDSALYFCASSVVGGGATEKLFFGSGTQLSVL.

This clone has just a few counts. The V gene is TRBV12-5, the J gene TRBJ1-5, with no clear D. Germline V gene data show CDR1 as LGHNT and CDR2 as FRNRAP. The CDR3 runs 13 residues. The V end lost 7 bases, the J end lost 4 bases, and 11 bases lay between the germline ends. CDR3 sequence reads: CASAFSPNQPQHF. The CDR3, as DNA: TGTGCTAGTGCCTTCAGCCCGAATCAGCCCCAGCATTTT.

This clone was counted between two and nine times. V and J are TRBV7-2 and TRBJ2-3; 7 bases line up with TRBD1. J was trimmed by 5 bases and V by 3 bases; bases with no gene match: 11. The CDR3 totals 16 residues. Germline CDR1 is SGHTA and CDR2 is FQGNSA. CDR3 in DNA: TGTGCCAGCAGCTTCCCCTTGGGGCAGGGGGAAGATACGCAGTATTTT. This gives the protein CASSFPLGQGEDTQYF.

The V and J genes are TRBV27 and TRBJ1-5; 9 bases match TRBD1. The CDR3 length is 13 residues. V dropped 8 bases and J dropped 7; count of bases not matched to a gene: 6. Germline lookup yields CDR1 MNHEY and CDR2 SMNVEV (reference sequence). CDR3 in DNA: TGTGCCAGCCGGGACAGGGTTGAACAGCCCCAGCATTTT. Protein: CASRDRVEQPQHF.

This clone has a count of ten or more. This chain links TRBV9 with TRBJ2-2; TRBD1 agrees at 9 bases. This CDR3 is built from 15 residues. V dropped 4 bases and J dropped 3; count of bases not matched to a gene: 4. Germline lookup yields CDR1 SGDLS and CDR2 YYNGEE. The CDR3 DNA reads as TGTGCCAGCAGCTACAGGGGGCGAGACACCGGGGAGCTGTTTTTT. It specifies CASSYRGRDTGELFF. Full variable domain (rest looked up from reference TRBV9 and TRBJ2-2): DSGVTQTPKHLITATGQRVTLRCSPRSGDLSVYWYQQSLDQGLQFLIQYYNGEERAKGNILERFSAQQFPDLHSELNLSSLELGDSALYFCASSYRGRDTGELFFGEGSRLTVL.